Included here is one T cell receptor beta chain sequence, with context. The antigen is undetermined. Per the germline V gene, CDR1 is DFQATT and CDR2 is SNEGSKA (reference sequence). This CDR3 spans 11 amino acids. Trimming removed 0 bases at V and 3 bases at J, with 2 bases between. Expressed TCRB transcripts were sequenced after all isolated RNA was converted to cDNA. Using immunoSEQ multiplex PCR, the repertoire was profiled, and TCRdb retains in-frame clones only, with some absent. Of 600,000 to 700,000 clones in the sample, around an eighth were seen once. This record comes from a study of beta chain features in type 1 diabetes. Notes on the study in general: Significant though moderate, a shortening of TCRB CDR3s appeared in all four CD4+ subsets of Type 1 diabetes patients.

Input material: naive CD4+ T cells from blood. This clonotype originated in a man aged 18 to 29 with type 1 diabetes. The genes are TRBV20-1 and TRBJ1-1, with D hard to call. CDR3 in amino acids: CSAREYTEAFF. The CDR3, as DNA: TGCAGTGCTAGAGAATACACTGAAGCTTTCTTT.